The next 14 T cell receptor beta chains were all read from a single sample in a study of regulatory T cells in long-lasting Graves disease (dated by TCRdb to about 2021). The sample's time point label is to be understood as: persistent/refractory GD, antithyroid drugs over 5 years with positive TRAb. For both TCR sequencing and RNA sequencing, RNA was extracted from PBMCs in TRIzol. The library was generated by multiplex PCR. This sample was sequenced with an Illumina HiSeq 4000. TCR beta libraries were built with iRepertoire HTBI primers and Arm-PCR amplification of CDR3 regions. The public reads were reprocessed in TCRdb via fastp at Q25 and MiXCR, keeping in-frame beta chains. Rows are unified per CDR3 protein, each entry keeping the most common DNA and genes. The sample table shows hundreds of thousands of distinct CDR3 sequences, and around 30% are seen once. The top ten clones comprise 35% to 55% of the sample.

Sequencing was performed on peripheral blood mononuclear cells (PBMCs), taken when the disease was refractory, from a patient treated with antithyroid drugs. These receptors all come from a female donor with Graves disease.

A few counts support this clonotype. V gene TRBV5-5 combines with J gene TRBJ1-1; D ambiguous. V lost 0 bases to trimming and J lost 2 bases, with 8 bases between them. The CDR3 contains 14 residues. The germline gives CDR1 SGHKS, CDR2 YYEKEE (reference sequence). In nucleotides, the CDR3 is TGTGCCAGCAGCTTGGCATGGGGAAACACTGAAGCTTTCTTT. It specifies CASSLAWGNTEAFF.

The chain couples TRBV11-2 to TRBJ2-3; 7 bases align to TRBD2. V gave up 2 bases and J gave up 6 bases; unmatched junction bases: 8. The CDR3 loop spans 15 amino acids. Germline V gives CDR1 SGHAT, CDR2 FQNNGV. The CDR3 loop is CASSLWGGSLDTQYF. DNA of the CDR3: TGTGCCAGCAGCTTATGGGGCGGGAGTCTTGATACGCAGTATTTT. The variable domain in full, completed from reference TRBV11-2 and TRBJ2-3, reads EAGVAQSPRYKIIEKRQSVAFWCNPISGHATLYWYQQILGQGPKLLIQFQNNGVVDDSQLPKDRFSAERLKGVDSTLKIQPAKLEDSAVYLCASSLWGGSLDTQYFGPGTRLTVL.

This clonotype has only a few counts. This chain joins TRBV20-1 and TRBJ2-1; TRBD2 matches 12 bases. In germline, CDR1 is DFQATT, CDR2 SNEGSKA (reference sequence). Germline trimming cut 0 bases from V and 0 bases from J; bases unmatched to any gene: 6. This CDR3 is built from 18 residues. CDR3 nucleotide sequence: TGCAGTGCTAGAGAAGCTAGCGGGAGGGCGAGCTCCTACAATGAGCAGTTCTTC. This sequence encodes CSAREASGRASSYNEQFF.

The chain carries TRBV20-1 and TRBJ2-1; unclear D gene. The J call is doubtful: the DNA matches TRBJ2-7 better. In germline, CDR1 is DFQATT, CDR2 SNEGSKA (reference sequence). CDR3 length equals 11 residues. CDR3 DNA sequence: TGCAGTGCTGCAGGAATTCGCGAGCAGTACTTC. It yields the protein CSAAGIREQYF.

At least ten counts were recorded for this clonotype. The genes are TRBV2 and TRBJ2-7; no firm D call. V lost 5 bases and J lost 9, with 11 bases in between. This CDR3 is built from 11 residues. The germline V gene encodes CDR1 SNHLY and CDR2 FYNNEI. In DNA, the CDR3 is TGTGCCAGCAGTTTCTACATCGGGCAGTACTTC. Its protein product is CASSFYIGQYF.

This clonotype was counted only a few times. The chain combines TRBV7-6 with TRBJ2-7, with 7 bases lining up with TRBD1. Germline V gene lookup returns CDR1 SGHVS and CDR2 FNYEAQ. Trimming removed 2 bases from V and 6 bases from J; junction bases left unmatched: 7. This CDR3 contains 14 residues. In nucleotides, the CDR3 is TGTGCCAGCAGCTTATCACAGGGGATAGGCGAGCAGTACTTC. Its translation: CASSLSQGIGEQYF.

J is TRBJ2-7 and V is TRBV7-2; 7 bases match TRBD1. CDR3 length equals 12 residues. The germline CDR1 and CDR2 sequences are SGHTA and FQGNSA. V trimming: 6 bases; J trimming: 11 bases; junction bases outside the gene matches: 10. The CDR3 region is CASSPIGGDEYF. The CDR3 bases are TGTGCCAGCAGTCCCATAGGGGGCGATGAGTACTTC.

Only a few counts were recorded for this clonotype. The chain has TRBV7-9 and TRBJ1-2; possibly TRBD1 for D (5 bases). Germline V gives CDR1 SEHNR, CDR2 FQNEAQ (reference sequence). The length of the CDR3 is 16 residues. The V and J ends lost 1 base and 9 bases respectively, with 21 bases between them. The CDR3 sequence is CASSLDGPTGPASYTF. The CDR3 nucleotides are TGTGCCAGCAGCTTAGATGGACCCACAGGACCGGCGAGCTACACCTTC.

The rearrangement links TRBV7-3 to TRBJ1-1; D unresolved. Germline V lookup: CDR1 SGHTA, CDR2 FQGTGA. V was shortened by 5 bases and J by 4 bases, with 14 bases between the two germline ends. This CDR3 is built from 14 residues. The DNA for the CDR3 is TGTGCCAGCAGCCCGCTGGGCAGTAGCACTGAAGCTTTCTTT. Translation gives CASSPLGSSTEAFF. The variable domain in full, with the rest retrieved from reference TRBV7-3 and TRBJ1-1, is GAGVSQTPSNKVTEKGKYVELRCDPISGHTALYWYRQSLGQGPEFLIYFQGTGAADDSGLPNDRFFAVRPEGSVSTLKIQRTERGDSAVYLCASSPLGSSTEAFFGQGTRLTVV.

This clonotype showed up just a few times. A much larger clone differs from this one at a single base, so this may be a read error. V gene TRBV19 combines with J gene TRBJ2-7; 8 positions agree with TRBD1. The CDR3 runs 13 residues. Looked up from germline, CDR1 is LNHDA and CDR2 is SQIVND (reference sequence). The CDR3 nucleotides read TGTGCCAGCAGTATGACAGGGGCCTACGAGCAGTACTTC. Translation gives CASSMTGAYEQYF.

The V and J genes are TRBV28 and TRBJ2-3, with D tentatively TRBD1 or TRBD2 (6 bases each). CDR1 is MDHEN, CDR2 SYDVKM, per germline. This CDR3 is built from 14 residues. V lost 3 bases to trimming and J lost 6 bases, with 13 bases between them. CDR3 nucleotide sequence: TGTGCCAGCAGTTTGCAGGGGAGGTCTGATACGCAGTATTTT. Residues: CASSLQGRSDTQYF. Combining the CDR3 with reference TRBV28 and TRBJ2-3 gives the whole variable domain DVKVTQSSRYLVKRTGEKVFLECVQDMDHENMFWYRQDPGLGLRLIYFSYDVKMKEKGDIPEGYSVSREKKERFSLILESASTNQTSMYLCASSLQGRSDTQYFGPGTRLTVL.

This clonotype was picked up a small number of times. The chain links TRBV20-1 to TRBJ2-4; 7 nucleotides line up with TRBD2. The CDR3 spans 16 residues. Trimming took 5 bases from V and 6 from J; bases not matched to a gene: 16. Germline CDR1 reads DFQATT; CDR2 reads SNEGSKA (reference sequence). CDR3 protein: CSAERFSGWARNIQYF. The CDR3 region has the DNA TGCAGTGCTGAAAGATTTAGCGGGTGGGCTAGAAACATTCAGTACTTC.

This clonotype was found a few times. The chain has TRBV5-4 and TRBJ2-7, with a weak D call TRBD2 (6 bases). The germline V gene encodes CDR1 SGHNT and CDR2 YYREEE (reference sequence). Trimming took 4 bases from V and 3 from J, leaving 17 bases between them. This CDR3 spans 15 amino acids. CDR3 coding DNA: TGTGCCAGCAGCAAACAACATCCCGGGGGCTACGAGCAGTACTTC. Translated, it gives CASSKQHPGGYEQYF.

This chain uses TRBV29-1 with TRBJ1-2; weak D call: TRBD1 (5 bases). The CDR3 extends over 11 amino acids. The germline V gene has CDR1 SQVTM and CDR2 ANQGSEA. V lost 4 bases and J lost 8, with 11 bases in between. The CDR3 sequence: CSVGRRAGYTF. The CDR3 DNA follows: TGCAGCGTTGGTCGCAGGGCAGGCTACACCTTC.